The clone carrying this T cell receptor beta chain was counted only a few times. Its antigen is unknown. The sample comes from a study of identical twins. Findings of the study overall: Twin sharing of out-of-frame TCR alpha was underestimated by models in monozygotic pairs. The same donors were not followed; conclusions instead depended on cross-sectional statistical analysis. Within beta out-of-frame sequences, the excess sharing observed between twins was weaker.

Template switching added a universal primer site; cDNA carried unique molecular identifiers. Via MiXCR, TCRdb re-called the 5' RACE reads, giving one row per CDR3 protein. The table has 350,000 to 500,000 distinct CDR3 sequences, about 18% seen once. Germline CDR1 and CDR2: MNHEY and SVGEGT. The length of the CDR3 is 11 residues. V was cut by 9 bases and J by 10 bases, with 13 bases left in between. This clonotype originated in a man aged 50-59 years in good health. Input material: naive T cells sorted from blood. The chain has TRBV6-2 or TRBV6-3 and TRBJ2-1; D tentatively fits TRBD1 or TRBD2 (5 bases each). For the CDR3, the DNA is TGTGCCAGTGGACGGGGCGGGGAGCAGTTCTTC. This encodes CASGRGGEQFF.